This is a list of T cell receptor beta chains from one sample in a study of Graves' ophthalmopathy and Graves' hyperthyroidism. TCRdb re-analysed the multiplex PCR reads in MiXCR, keeping a single row per CDR3 protein. Of some 750,000 distinct CDR3 sequences in the sample, roughly two fifths were seen once. The sample comprised peripheral blood. The receptors originated from an adult man with Graves' ophthalmopathy. The CDR3 runs from the conserved cysteine through the conserved F or W. Fields, in order: CDR3 DNA, CDR3 protein, V gene, clone size, J gene, D gene. D genes are given only for firm matches. A row's size may be missing; if present it is once, few, many or a size class.

TGCAGCGTTGGCGGACAGGGCCCTAACCTCCACTTT,CSVGGQGPNLHF,TRBV29-1,-,TRBJ1-6,TRBD1
TGTGCCAGCAGCGTAGATCAAGAGTCGGTCTACGAGCAGTACTTC,CASSVDQESVYEQYF,TRBV9,-,TRBJ2-7,-
TGTGCCAGCAGCTTTAGCCGGACAGGGAACACCGGGGAGCTGTTTTTT,CASSFSRTGNTGELFF,TRBV7-2,many,TRBJ2-2,TRBD1
TGCAGCGTTGAGTTGGGGACTTCTGACACCATATATTTT,CSVELGTSDTIYF,TRBV29-1,-,TRBJ1-3,-
TGCAGTGCTGGAGGGGGGAGTGAAAAACTGTTTTTT,CSAGGGSEKLFF,TRBV20-1,-,TRBJ1-4,-
TGTGCCAGCAGTGAATTGAAGGTGGGCGGAGGAAAACTGTTTTTT,CASSELKVGGGKLFF,TRBV25-1,-,TRBJ1-4,-
TGTGCCAGCAGCTTACCGGTCTCTGGAAACACCATATATTTT,CASSLPVSGNTIYF,TRBV7-9,many,TRBJ1-3,-
TGCAGCGATAACATAGGGCAAGAGACCCAGTACTTC,CSDNIGQETQYF,TRBV29-1,many,TRBJ2-5,-
TGTGCCATCAGGGGCTATTCACCCCTCCACTTT,CAIRGYSPLHF,TRBV10-3,-,TRBJ1-6,-
TGTGCCAGCAGTTCCACTGGGTCGTCGGGTCGCGAGCAGTACTTC,CASSSTGSSGREQYF,TRBV6-5,-,TRBJ2-7,-
TGTGCCAGCAGTCTCTCCACAGGGGACACTGAAGCTTTCTTT,CASSLSTGDTEAFF,TRBV7-8,-,TRBJ1-1,TRBD1
TGTGCCAGCAGTAGACAGACAGGGCCAGAGACCCAGTACTTC,CASSRQTGPETQYF,TRBV7-2,many,TRBJ2-5,TRBD1
TGTGCCAGCAACCACGGGGGGGATGGCTACACCTTC,CASNHGGDGYTF,TRBV2,many,TRBJ1-2,-
TGTGCCAGCAGCTATCTCGGGGCGGGGGCCGAGCAGTACTTC,CASSYLGAGAEQYF,TRBV7-8,-,TRBJ2-7,-
TGTGCCAGCAGAGAAGAGGGGGGCCCACCACGATCACCCCTCCACTTT,CASREEGGPPRSPLHF,TRBV25-1,-,TRBJ1-6,-
TGTGCCAGCAGCTTGGCTTTTCCGGCTCTGACTGAAGCTTTCTTT,CASSLAFPALTEAFF,TRBV5-6,-,TRBJ1-1,-
TGCAGCGCTGACGGGGGCCTTCAAGAGACCCAGTACTTC,CSADGGLQETQYF,TRBV29-1,-,TRBJ2-5,-
TGTGCCAGCAGCTTACTAGCGGGAGTAGCCTACGAGCAGTACTTC,CASSLLAGVAYEQYF,TRBV7-2,many,TRBJ2-7,TRBD2
TGTGCCAGCAGTGAAGCGGAGGGAAGCGAGCAGTACTTC,CASSEAEGSEQYF,TRBV2,-,TRBJ2-7,-
TGCAGTGCTAGAGGTCCGGGTGGGGGTGGCTACACCTTC,CSARGPGGGGYTF,TRBV20-1,many,TRBJ1-2,-
TGCGCCAGCAGCCTTCGGGCGCAGGGGGAATCCTATAATTCACCCCTCCACTTT,CASSLRAQGESYNSPLHF,TRBV10-1,-,TRBJ1-6,TRBD1
TGTGCCAGCAGGGCCGACAGGGACCCCTACGAGCAGTACTTC,CASRADRDPYEQYF,TRBV10-3,-,TRBJ2-7,TRBD1
TGTGCCAGCAGCTCCAGTGGAGTGGGGGGCACTGAAGCTTTC,CASSSSGVGGTEAF,TRBV7-2,-,TRBJ2-6,-
TGTGCCAGCACCTCCGAGACGGGGTTTGTTCCCCTCCACGAGCAGTACTTC,CASTSETGFVPLHEQYF,TRBV7-2,-,TRBJ2-7,-
TGTGCCAGCAGCACGACTAGCTCATACTACGAGCAGTACTTC,CASSTTSSYYEQYF,TRBV12-3/TRBV12-4,-,TRBJ2-7,TRBD2
TGTGCCAGTAGACAGGATTGGAACACTGAAGCTTTCTTT,CASRQDWNTEAFF,TRBV19,many,TRBJ1-1,-
TGTGCCAGCAGTCCGCGGAGGGTACACTCAACTAATGAAAAACTGTTTTTT,CASSPRRVHSTNEKLFF,TRBV12-3/TRBV12-4,-,TRBJ1-4,-
TGTGCCAGTATGGACAGGAGAGAGACCCAGTACTTC,CASMDRRETQYF,TRBV19,-,TRBJ2-5,TRBD1
TGCAGCGTTGAGGGGGAGACGCGGGACACTGAAGCTTTCTTT,CSVEGETRDTEAFF,TRBV29-1,-,TRBJ1-1,-
TGTGCCAGCAGCCCAGGGACATGGGGACAGCCCCAGCATTTT,CASSPGTWGQPQHF,TRBV9,many,TRBJ1-5,-
TGTGCCAGCAGGGCGCAACAGGGTTGGAATCAGCCCCAGCATTTT,CASRAQQGWNQPQHF,TRBV10-3,-,TRBJ1-5,-
TGTGCCATTCCGGGGGCAACTAATGAAAAACTGTTTTTT,CAIPGATNEKLFF,TRBV7-9,many,TRBJ1-4,-
TGTGCCAGCAGCCCGACAGGGTTGGGCACCGGGGAGCTGTTTTTT,CASSPTGLGTGELFF,TRBV11-2,few,TRBJ2-2,TRBD1
TGTGCCAGTAGTGGTACAGCTAATAGCAATCAGCCCCAGCATTTT,CASSGTANSNQPQHF,TRBV19,few,TRBJ1-5,-
TGTGCCAGCAGTGAAGCTCAGGGAGGGAGTTTCTACTACGAGCAGTACTTC,CASSEAQGGSFYYEQYF,TRBV2,few,TRBJ2-7,TRBD2
TGTGCCAGCAGCTTAGGATATGCGGGAACTAGCACAGATACGCAGTATTTT,CASSLGYAGTSTDTQYF,TRBV7-9,few,TRBJ2-3,-
TGCGCCAGCAGCCACACCAGGGTGTCCTACGAGCAGTACTTC,CASSHTRVSYEQYF,TRBV29-1,-,TRBJ2-7,-
TGTGCCAGCAGTCCTGACAGGAGGGGAGAGACCCAGTACTTC,CASSPDRRGETQYF,TRBV5-8,many,TRBJ2-5,-
TGTGCCAGCAGCTATACGGGACAAGTTAATGAAAAACTGTTTTTT,CASSYTGQVNEKLFF,TRBV3-1,-,TRBJ1-4,-
TGCAGTGCTAGAGAGGGACAGGGGGAACTTGCGAACAATCAGCCCCAGCATTTT,CSAREGQGELANNQPQHF,TRBV20-1,-,TRBJ1-5,TRBD1
TGTGCCACCAGGTCGGCCCCTGGGACAGGGGATCAGCCCCAGCATTTT,CATRSAPGTGDQPQHF,TRBV24-1,-,TRBJ1-5,TRBD1
TGTGCCAGCAGTGCAGGCCCCGGGGGGGGCGGCGGCTACACCTTC,CASSAGPGGGGGYTF,TRBV25-1,-,TRBJ1-2,-
TGTGCCATCTCGGACTTTCAAGAGACCCAGTACTTC,CAISDFQETQYF,TRBV7-6,-,TRBJ2-5,-
TGCGCCAGCAGGGGGACAGGAAGAATACGGTACCAAGAGACCCAGTACTTC,CASRGTGRIRYQETQYF,TRBV5-1,-,TRBJ2-5,TRBD1
TGCAGCGTTGAACTGGACAGGGAGAATGGCTACACCTTC,CSVELDRENGYTF,TRBV29-1,many,TRBJ1-2,TRBD1
TGTGCCATCAGTGATTCGGGAAACGAGCAGTACTTC,CAISDSGNEQYF,TRBV10-3,many,TRBJ2-7,-
TGTGCCAGCAAAGTGTCAGCCCACCAGTACTTC,CASKVSAHQYF,TRBV2,-,TRBJ2-5,-
TGTGCCAGCAGGGGAGAGGGATATTCACCCCTCCACTTT,CASRGEGYSPLHF,TRBV2,-,TRBJ1-6,-